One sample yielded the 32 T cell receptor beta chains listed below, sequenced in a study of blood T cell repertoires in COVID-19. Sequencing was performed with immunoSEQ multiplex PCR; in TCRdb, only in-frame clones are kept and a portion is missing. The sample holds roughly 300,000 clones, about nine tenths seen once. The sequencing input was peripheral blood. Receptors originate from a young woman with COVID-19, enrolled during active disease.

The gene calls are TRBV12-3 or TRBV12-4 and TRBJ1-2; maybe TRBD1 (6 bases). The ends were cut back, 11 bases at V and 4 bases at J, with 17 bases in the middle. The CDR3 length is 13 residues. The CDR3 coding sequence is TGTGCCTCAACCTCAGGGGCTGTCTATGGCTACACCTTC. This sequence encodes CASTSGAVYGYTF.

The CDR3 DNA is TGCGCCAGCAGCTTGGGGTTAGCGGGGCCTACCGGGGAGCTGTTTTTT. Translation gives CASSLGLAGPTGELFF. J is TRBJ2-2 and V is TRBV5-1, with TRBD2 identical over 8 bases. Germline CDR1 is SGHRS and CDR2 is YFSETQ. This CDR3 comprises 16 residues. V shed 0 bases, J shed 5 bases, and the junction held 6 bases outside the gene matches. The full variable domain, rest sourced from reference TRBV5-1 and TRBJ2-2, is KAGVTQTPRYLIKTRGQQVTLSCSPISGHRSVSWYQQTPGQGLQFLFEYFSETQRNKGNFPGRFSGRQFSNSRSEMNVSTLELGDSALYLCASSLGLAGPTGELFFGEGSRLTVL.

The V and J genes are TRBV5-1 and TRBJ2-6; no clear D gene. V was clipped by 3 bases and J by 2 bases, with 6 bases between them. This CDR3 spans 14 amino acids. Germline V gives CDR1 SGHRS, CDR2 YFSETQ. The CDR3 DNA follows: TGCGCCAGCAGCTCCGGTGCTGGGGCCAACGTCCTGACTTTC. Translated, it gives CASSSGAGANVLTF.

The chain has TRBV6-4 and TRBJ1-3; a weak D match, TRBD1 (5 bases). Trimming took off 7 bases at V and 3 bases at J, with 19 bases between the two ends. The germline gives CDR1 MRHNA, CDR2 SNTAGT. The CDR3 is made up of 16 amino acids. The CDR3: CASTAFGGGNGNTIYF. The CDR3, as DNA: TGTGCCAGCACCGCCTTCGGCGGGGGAAATGGAAACACCATATATTTT.

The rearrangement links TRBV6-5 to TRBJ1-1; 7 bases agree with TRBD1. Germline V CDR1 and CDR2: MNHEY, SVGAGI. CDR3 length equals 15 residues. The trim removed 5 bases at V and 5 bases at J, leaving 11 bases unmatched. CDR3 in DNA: TGTGCCAGCAGTCCACTAACAGGGGCAGGGACTGAAGCTTTCTTT. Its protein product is CASSPLTGAGTEAFF.

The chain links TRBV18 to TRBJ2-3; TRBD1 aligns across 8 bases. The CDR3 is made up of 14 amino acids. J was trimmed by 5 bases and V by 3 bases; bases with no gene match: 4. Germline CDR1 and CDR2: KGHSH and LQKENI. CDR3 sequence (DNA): TGTGCCAGCTCACCGACAGGGGCGGGAGATACGCAGTATTTT. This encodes CASSPTGAGDTQYF. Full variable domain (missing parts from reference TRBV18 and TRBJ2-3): NAGVMQNPRHLVRRRGQEARLRCSPMKGHSHVYWYRQLPEEGLKFMVYLQKENIIDESGMPKERFSAEFPKEGPSILRIQQVVRGDSAAYFCASSPTGAGDTQYFGPGTRLTVL.

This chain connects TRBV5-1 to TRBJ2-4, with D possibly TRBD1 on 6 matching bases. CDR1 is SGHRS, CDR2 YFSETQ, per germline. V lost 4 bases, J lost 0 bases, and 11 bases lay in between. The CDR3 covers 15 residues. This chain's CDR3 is CASSPGTQAKNIQYF. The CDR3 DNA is TGCGCCAGCAGCCCCGGGACACAAGCCAAAAACATTCAGTACTTC.

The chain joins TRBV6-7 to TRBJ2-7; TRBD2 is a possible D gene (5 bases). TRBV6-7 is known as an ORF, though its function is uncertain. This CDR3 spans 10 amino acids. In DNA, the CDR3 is TGTGCCAGCAGTTGTACGGTGGGAGACGTC. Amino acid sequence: CASSCTVGDV.

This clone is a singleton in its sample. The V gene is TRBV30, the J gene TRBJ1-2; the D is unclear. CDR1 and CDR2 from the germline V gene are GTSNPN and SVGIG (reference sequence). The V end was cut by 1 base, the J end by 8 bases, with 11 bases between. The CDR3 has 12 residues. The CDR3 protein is CAWSAPTGGYTF. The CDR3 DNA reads TGTGCCTGGAGTGCTCCCACGGGGGGCTACACCTTC.

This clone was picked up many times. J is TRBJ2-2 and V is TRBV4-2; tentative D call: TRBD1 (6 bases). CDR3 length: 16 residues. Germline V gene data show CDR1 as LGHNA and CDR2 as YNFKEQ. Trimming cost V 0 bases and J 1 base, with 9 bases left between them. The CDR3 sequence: CASSQDQDRNTGELFF. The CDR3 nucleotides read TGTGCCAGCAGCCAAGATCAGGACAGGAACACCGGGGAGCTGTTTTTT.

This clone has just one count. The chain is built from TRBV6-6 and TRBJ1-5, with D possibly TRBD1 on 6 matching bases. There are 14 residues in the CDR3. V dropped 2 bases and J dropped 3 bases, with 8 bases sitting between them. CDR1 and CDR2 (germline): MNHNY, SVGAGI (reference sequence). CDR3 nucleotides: TGTGCCAGCAGTTACAGGACAGACAATCAGCCCCAGCATTTT. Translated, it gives CASSYRTDNQPQHF.

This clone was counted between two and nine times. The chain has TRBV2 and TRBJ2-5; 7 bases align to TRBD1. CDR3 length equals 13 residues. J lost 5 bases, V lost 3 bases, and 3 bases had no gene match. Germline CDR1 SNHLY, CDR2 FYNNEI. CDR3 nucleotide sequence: TGTGCCAGCAGTGATACAGGGGTGGAGACCCAGTACTTC. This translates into CASSDTGVETQYF.

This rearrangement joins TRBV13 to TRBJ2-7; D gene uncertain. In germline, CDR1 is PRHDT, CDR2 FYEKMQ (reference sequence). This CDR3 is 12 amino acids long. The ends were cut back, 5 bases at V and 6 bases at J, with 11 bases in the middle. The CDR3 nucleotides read TGTGCCAGCAGCAACCAAGCTAGCGAGCAGTACTTC. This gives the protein CASSNQASEQYF. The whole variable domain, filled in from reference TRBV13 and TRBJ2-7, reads AAGVIQSPRHLIKEKRETATLKCYPIPRHDTVYWYQQGPGQDPQFLISFYEKMQSDKGSIPDRFSAQQFSDYHSELNMSSLELGDSALYFCASSNQASEQYFGPGTRLTVT.

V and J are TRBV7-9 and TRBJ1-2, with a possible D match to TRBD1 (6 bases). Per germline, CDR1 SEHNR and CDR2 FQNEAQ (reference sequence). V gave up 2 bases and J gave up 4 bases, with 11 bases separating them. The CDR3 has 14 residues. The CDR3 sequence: CASSLRGAGYGYTF. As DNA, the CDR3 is TGTGCCAGCAGCTTACGGGGGGCCGGCTATGGCTACACCTTC.

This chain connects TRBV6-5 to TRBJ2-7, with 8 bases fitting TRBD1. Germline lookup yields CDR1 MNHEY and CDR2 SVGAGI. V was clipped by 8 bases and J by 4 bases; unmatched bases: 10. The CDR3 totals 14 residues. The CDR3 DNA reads TGTGCCAGCCGTACCCGGACAGGGCGTTACGAGCAGTACTTC. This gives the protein CASRTRTGRYEQYF.

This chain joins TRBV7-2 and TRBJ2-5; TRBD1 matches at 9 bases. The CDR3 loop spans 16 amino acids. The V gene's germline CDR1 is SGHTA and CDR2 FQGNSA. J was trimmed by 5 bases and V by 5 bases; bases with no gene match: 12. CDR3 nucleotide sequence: TGTGCCAGCAGCCGCCACCGACAGGGGGGTAGGGAGACCCAGTACTTC. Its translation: CASSRHRQGGRETQYF.

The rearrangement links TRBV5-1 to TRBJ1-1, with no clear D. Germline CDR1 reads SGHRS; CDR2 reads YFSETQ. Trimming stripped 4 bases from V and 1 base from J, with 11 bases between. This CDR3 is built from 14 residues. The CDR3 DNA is TGCGCCAGCAGCGCGATTTCTTGGAACACTGAAGCTTTCTTT. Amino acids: CASSAISWNTEAFF.

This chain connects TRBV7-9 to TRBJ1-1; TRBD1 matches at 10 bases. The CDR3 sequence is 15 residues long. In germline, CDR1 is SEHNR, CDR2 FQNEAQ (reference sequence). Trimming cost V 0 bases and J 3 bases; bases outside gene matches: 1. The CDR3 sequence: CASSLATGGDTEAFF. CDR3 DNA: TGTGCCAGCAGCTTAGCGACAGGGGGCGACACTGAAGCTTTCTTT.

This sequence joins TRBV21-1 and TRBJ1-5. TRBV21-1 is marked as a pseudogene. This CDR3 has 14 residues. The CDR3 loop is CASSKLRGNQPQHF. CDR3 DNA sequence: TGTGCCAGCAGCAAGTTGAGGGGCAATCAGCCCCAGCATTTT.

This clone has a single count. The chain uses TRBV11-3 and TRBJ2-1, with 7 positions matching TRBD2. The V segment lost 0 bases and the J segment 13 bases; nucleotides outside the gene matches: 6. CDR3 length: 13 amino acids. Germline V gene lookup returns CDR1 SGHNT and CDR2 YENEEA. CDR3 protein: CASSLDSGREQFF. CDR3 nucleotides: TGTGCCAGCAGCTTAGATTCGGGGAGGGAACAGTTCTTC.

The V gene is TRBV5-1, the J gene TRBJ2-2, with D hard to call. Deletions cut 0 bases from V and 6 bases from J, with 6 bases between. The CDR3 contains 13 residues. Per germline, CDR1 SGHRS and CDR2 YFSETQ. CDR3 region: CASSLGWPGELFF. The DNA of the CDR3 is TGCGCCAGCAGCTTGGGTTGGCCCGGGGAGCTGTTTTTT.

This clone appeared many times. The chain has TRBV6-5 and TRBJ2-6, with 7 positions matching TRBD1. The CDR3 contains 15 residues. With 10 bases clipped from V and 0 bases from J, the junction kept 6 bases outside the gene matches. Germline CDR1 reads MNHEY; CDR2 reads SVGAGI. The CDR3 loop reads CATDREPSGANVLTF. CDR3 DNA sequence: TGTGCCACCGACAGGGAACCCTCTGGGGCCAACGTCCTGACTTTC.

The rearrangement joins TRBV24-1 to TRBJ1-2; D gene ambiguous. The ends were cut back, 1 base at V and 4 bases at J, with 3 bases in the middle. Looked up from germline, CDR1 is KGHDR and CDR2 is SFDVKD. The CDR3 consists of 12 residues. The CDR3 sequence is CATSDFSYGYTF. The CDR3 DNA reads TGTGCCACCAGTGATTTCTCCTATGGCTACACCTTC.

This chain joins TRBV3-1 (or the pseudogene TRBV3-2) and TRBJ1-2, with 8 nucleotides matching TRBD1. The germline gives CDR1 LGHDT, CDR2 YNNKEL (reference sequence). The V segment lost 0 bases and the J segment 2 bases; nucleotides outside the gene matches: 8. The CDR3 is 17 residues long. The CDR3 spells CASSQDHPGGFNYGYTF. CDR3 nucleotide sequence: TGTGCCAGCAGCCAAGATCATCCAGGGGGCTTCAACTATGGCTACACCTTC.

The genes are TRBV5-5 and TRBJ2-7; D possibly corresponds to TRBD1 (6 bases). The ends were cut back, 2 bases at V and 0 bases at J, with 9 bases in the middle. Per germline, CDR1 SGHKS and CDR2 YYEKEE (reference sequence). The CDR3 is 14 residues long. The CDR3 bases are TGTGCCAGCAGCTTCAGACAGGACTCCTACGAGCAGTACTTC. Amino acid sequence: CASSFRQDSYEQYF.

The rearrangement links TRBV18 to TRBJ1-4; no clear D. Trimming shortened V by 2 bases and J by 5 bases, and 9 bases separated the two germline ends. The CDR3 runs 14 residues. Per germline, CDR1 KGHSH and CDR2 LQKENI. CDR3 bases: TGTGCCAGCTCACCATTAAGCGGAAATGAAAAACTGTTTTTT. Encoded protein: CASSPLSGNEKLFF.

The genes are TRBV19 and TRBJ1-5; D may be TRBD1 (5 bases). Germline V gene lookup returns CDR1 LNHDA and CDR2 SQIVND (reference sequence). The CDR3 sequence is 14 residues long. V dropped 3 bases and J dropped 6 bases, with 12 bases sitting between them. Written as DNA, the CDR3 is TGTGCCAGTAGTATCCCAGGGTCGAGTCAGCCCCAGCATTTT. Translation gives CASSIPGSSQPQHF.

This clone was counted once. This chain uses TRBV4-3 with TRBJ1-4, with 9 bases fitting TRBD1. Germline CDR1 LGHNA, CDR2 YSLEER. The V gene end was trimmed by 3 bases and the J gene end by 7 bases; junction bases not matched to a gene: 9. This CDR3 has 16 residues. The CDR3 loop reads CASSQGSGQGGEKLFF. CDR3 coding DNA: TGCGCCAGCAGCCAGGGGTCGGGACAGGGAGGTGAAAAACTGTTTTTT.

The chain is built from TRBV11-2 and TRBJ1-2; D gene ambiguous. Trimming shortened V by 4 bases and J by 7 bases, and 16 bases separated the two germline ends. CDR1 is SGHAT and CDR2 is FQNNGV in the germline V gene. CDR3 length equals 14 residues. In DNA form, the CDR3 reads TGTGCCAGCAGCTCTGTGCGGGGAGGATCTGGCTACACCTTC. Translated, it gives CASSSVRGGSGYTF.

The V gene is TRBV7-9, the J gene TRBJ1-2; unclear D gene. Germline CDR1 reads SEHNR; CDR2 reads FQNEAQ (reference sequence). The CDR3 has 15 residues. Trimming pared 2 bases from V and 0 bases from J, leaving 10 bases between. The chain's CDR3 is CASSLRGPANYGYTF. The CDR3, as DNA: TGTGCCAGCAGCTTACGAGGGCCAGCTAACTATGGCTACACCTTC. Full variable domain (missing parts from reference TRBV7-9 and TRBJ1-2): DTGVSQNPRHKITKRGQNVTFRCDPISEHNRLYWYRQTLGQGPEFLTYFQNEAQLEKSRLLSDRFSAERPKGSFSTLEIQRTEQGDSAMYLCASSLRGPANYGYTFGSGTRLTVV.

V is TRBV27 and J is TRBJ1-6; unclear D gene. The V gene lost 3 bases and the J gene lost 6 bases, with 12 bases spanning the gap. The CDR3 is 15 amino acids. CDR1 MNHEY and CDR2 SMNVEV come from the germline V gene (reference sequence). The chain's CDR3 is CASSFSGDTNSPLHF. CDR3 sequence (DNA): TGTGCCAGCAGTTTTTCCGGGGATACTAATTCACCCCTCCACTTT.

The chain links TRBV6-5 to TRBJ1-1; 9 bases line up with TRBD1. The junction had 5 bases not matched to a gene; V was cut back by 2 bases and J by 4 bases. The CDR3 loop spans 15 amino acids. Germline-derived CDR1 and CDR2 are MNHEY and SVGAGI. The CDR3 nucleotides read TGTGCCAGCAGTTACACAGAGGACAGGGGCACTGAAGCTTTCTTT. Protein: CASSYTEDRGTEAFF.